This T cell receptor beta chain appears in the sequencing data of a study of blood T cell repertoires in COVID-19. Background on the study: From T cells, B-cell-depleted T cells, or PBMCs came the material, which was cDNA or gDNA.

The CDR3 sequence is 18 residues long. Per germline, CDR1 SGHRS and CDR2 YFSETQ. V lost 2 bases and J lost 5; bases outside the gene matches: 14. Study processing details: Nucleated cell number was recorded as an estimate derived from reference gene primer amplification. Here immunoSEQ multiplex PCR was the method, and the copy in TCRdb shows in-frame clones only, minus some. The D gene and trimming were derived from the DNA, and the V and J assignments and clone size from that table. The sample lists around 150,000 clones, approximately 91% seen once, with around 2.1% in the top ten. This clone has just one count.

The chain carries TRBV5-1 and TRBJ2-1; 9 bases are a match to TRBD2. The receptor's source is a young man with acute or convalescent COVID-19. The sequencing sample was made of peripheral blood. The CDR3 loop reads CASSLLTSGWGRDNEQFF. CDR3 nucleotides: TGCGCCAGCAGCTTATTGACTAGCGGCTGGGGTAGAGACAATGAGCAGTTCTTC.